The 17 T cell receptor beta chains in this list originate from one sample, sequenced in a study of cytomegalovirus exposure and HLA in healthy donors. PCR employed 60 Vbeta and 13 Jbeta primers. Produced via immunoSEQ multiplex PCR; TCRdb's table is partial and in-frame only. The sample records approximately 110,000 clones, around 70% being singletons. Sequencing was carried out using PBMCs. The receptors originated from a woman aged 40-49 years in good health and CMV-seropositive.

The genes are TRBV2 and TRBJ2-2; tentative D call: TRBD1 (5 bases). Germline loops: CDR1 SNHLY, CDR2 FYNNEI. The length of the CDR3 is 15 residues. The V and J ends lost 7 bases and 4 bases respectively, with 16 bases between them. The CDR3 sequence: CASTLIGVGTGELFF. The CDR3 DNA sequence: TGTGCCAGCACCCTTATAGGGGTGGGCACCGGGGAGCTGTTTTTT.

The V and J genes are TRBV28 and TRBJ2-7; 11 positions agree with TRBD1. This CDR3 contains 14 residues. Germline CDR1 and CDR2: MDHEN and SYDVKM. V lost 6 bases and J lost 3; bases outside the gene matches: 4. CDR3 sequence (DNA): TGTGCCAGCAGGGGGACAGGGGGGGGCTACGAGCAGTACTTC. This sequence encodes CASRGTGGGYEQYF.

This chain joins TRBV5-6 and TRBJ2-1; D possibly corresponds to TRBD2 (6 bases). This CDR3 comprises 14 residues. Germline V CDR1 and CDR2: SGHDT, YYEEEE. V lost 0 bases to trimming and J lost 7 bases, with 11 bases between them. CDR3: CASSLGLDLNEQFF. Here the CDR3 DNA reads TGTGCCAGCAGCTTGGGACTAGATTTAAATGAGCAGTTCTTC.

CDR3 in DNA: TGTGCCAGCGATGGGGGGGCGTTCGGTGAAAAACTGTTTTTT. It codes for CASDGGAFGEKLFF. V is TRBV19 and J is TRBJ1-4; a possible D gene is TRBD1 (6 bases). V was shortened by 9 bases and J by 7 bases, with 18 bases between the two germline ends. This CDR3 region has 14 residues. The germline V gene has CDR1 LNHDA and CDR2 SQIVND (reference sequence). The full variable domain, rest sourced from reference TRBV19 and TRBJ1-4, is DGGITQSPKYLFRKEGQNVTLSCEQNLNHDAMYWYRQDPGQGLRLIYYSQIVNDFQKGDIAEGYSVSREKKESFPLTVTSAQKNPTAFYLCASDGGAFGEKLFFGSGTQLSVL.

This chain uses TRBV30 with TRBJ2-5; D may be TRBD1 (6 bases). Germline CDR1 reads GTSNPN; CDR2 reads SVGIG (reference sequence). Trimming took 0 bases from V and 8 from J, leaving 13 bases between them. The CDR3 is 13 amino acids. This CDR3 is CAWSVHTQGTQYF. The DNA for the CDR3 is TGTGCCTGGAGTGTTCATACACAGGGAACCCAGTACTTC.

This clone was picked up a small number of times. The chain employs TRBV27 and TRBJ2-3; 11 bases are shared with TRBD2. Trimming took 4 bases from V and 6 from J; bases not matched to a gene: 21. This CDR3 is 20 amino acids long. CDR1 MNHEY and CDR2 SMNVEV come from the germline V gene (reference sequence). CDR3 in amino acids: CASSSISSGGWVRVSDTQYF. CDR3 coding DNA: TGTGCCAGCAGTTCCATCTCTAGCGGGGGGTGGGTGAGGGTATCCGATACGCAGTATTTT.

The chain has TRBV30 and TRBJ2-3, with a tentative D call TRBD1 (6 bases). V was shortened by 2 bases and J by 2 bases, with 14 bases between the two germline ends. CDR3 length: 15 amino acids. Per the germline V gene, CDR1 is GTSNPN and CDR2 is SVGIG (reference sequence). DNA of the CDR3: TGTGCCTGGAGTCCATCAGGGGTCTACACAGATACGCAGTATTTT. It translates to CAWSPSGVYTDTQYF.

Here the CDR3 reads CASSIVLGTNEQFF. CDR3 nucleotide sequence: TGTGCCAGTAGTATAGTGCTAGGTACGAATGAGCAGTTCTTC. The V gene is TRBV19, the J gene TRBJ2-1; D not certain. V shed 1 base and J shed 7 bases, with 11 bases lying between them. Germline-derived CDR1 and CDR2 are LNHDA and SQIVND (reference sequence). The CDR3 has 14 amino acids.

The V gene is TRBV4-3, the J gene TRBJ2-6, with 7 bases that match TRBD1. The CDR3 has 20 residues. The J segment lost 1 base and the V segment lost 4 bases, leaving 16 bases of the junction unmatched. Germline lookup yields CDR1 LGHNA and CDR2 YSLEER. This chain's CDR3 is CASSPRLGTEYSSGANVLTF. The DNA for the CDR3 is TGCGCCAGCAGCCCCCGTTTGGGGACAGAGTACTCTTCTGGGGCCAACGTCCTGACTTTC.

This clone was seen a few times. The CDR3 region is CASSTLLSGAQFF. CDR3 bases: TGTGCCAGCAGTACACTTTTAAGCGGAGCACAGTTCTTC. The chain combines TRBV6-5 with TRBJ2-1; D may be TRBD2 (5 bases). V was pared by 5 bases and J by 13 bases, with 18 bases between. The V gene's germline CDR1 is MNHEY and CDR2 SVGAGI. CDR3 size: 13 residues.

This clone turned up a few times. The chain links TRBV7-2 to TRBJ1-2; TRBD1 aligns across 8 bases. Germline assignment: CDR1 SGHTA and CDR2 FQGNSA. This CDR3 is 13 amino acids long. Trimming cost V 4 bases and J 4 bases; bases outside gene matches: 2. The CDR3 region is CASSSGQAYGYTF. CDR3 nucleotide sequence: TGTGCCAGCAGCTCGGGACAGGCCTATGGCTACACCTTC.

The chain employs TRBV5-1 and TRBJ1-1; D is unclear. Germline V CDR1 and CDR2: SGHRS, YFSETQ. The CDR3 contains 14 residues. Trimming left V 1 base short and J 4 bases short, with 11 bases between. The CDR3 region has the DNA TGCGCCAGCAGCTTGTCCCCCTCGGGCACTGAAGCTTTCTTT. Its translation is CASSLSPSGTEAFF. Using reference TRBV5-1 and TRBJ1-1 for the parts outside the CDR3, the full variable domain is KAGVTQTPRYLIKTRGQQVTLSCSPISGHRSVSWYQQTPGQGLQFLFEYFSETQRNKGNFPGRFSGRQFSNSRSEMNVSTLELGDSALYLCASSLSPSGTEAFFGQGTRLTVV.

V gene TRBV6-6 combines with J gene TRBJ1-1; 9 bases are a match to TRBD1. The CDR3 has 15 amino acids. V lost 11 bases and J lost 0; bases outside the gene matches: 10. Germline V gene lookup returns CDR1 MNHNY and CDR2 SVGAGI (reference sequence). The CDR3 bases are TGTGCCGCCGCCGACAGGGGGTATATGAACACTGAAGCTTTCTTT. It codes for CAAADRGYMNTEAFF.

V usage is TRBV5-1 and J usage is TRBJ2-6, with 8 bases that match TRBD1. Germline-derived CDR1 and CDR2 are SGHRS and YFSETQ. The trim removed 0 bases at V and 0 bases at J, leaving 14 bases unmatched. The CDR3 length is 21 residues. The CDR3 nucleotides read TGCGCCAGCAGCTTGGAAGGACAGGGTTCACTCGGCTACTCTGGGGCCAACGTCCTGACTTTC. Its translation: CASSLEGQGSLGYSGANVLTF. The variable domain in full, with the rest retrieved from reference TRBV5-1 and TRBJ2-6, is KAGVTQTPRYLIKTRGQQVTLSCSPISGHRSVSWYQQTPGQGLQFLFEYFSETQRNKGNFPGRFSGRQFSNSRSEMNVSTLELGDSALYLCASSLEGQGSLGYSGANVLTFGAGSRLTVL.

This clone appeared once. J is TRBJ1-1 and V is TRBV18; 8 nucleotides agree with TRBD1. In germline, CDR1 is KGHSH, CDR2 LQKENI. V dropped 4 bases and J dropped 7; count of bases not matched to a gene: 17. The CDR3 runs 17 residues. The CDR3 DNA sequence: TGTGCCAGCTCACTTCAAATCGGACAGGGCGCCCGAAGTGAAGCTTTCTTT. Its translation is CASSLQIGQGARSEAFF.

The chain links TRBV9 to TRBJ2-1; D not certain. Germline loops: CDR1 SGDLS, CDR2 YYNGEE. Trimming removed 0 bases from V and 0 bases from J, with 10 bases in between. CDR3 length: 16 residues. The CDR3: CASSVDPLSSYNEQFF. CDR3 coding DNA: TGTGCCAGCAGCGTAGATCCCTTGAGCTCCTACAATGAGCAGTTCTTC.

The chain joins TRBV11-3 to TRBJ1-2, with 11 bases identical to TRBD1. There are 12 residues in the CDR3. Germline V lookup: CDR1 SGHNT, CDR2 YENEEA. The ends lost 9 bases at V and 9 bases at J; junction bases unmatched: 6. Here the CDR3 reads CASGQGAPSYTF. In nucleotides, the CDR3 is TGTGCCAGTGGACAGGGGGCGCCGAGCTACACCTTC.